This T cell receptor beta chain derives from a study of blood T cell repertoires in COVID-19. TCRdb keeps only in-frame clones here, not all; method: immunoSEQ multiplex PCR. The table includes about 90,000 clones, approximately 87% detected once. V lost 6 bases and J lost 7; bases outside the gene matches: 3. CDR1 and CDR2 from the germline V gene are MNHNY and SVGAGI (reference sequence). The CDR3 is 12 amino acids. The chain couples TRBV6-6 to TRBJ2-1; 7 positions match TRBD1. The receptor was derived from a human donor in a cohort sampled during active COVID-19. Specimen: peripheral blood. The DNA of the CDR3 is TGTGCCAGCAGCCCAGGGGGAAATGAGCAGTTCTTC. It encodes CASSPGGNEQFF.